What follows is one T cell receptor (beta chain) and its context. Antigen: not known. A much larger clonotype is one base distant, so this may be a read error. Without the conserved terminal phenylalanine or tryptophan, this CDR3 likely stems from a read error. The sample originates from a study of breast tumors, draining lymph nodes, adjacent tissues. Overall study findings and caveats: Compared with basal-like, luminal-like tumors shared significantly more repertoire with nontumor tissue.

Axillary draining lymph nodes of breast cancer patients supplied the node samples. The germline gives CDR1 SGHNT, CDR2 YYREEE (reference sequence). The CDR3 runs to 15 residues. V lost 2 bases and J lost 5; bases outside the gene matches: 5. TCRdb processed the multiplex PCR reads anew with MiXCR; each CDR3 protein has one entry. Among about 180,000 distinct CDR3 sequences, 33% were seen once, and the ten largest hold 4.3%. The chain combines TRBV5-4 with TRBJ2-1, with 9 bases matching TRBD2. This receptor was identified in a female donor with breast cancer. Some clones in this sample may be carry-over from other donors' samples. Sequencing used axillary lymph node tissue. CDR3 sequence reads: CASSFVAGEHNEQFL. In nucleotides, the CDR3 is TGTGCCAGCAGCTTCGTAGCGGGAGAACACAATGAGCAGTTCCTC.